This T cell receptor beta chain appears in the sequencing data of a study of blood T cell repertoires in COVID-19. Study context: COVID-19 samples from acute and convalescent phases originated in the United States, Italy and Spain. Sources were T cells, B-cell-depleted T cells, or PBMCs; the material itself was cDNA or gDNA.

How the authors handled the data: Reference gene primers were amplified, and this amplification served to estimate nucleated cell counts. Libraries were prepared by immunoSEQ multiplex PCR; TCRdb keeps only in-frame clonotypes and omits some of them. Clone size and V and J calls were adopted from that table, with D and trimming inferred from the DNA. The repertoire holds 150,000 to 200,000 clones, with 70% to 90% as singletons. This clone was recorded only once. Trimming took off 4 bases at V and 3 bases at J, with 4 bases between the two ends. Germline assignment: CDR1 ENHRY and CDR2 SYGVKD. The CDR3 runs to 11 residues.

Material: peripheral blood. The TCR comes from a human donor in a cohort sampled during active COVID-19. This chain connects TRBV10-3 to TRBJ2-7, with D uncertain. The CDR3: CAISAGYEQYF. The CDR3, as DNA: TGTGCCATCAGTGCCGGCTACGAGCAGTACTTC.